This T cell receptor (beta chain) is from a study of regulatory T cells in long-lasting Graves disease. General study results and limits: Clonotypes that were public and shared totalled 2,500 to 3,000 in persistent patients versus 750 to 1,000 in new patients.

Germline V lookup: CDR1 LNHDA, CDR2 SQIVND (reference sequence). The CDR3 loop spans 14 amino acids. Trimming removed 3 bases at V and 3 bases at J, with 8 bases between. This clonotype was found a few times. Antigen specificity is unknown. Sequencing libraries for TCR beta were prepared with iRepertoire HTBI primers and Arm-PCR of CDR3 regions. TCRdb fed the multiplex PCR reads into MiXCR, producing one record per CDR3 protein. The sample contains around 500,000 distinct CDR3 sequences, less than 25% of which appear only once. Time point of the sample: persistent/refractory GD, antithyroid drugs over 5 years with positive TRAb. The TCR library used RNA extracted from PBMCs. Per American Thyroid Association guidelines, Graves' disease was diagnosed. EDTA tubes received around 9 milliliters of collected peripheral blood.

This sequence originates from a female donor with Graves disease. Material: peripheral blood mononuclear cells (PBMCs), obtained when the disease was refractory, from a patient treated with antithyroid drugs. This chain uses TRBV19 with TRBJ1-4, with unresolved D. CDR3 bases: TGTGCCAGTAGTATTCTCCGCTCTAATGAAAAACTGTTTTTT. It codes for CASSILRSNEKLFF.